The 5 T cell receptor beta chains in this list originate from one sample, sequenced in a study of Graves' ophthalmopathy and Graves' hyperthyroidism. RNA transcripts yielded amplified TCR beta CDR3 regions. The first-round RT-PCR employed HTBI primers together with the Qiagen OneStep RT-PCR kit. A multiplex PCR was then performed as the second round. TCRdb passed the multiplex PCR reads through MiXCR, listing each CDR3 protein once. The sample lists hundreds of thousands of distinct CDR3 sequences, roughly 39% occurring once. The specimen sequenced was peripheral blood. Source of these receptors: an adult man with Graves' ophthalmopathy.

V usage is TRBV6-5 and J usage is TRBJ1-2; D call uncertain. The CDR3 has 15 amino acids. V lost 0 bases and J 1 base, leaving 9 bases between the germline ends. Germline V gives CDR1 MNHEY, CDR2 SVGAGI. The CDR3 DNA follows: TGTGCCAGCAGTTACTCGCCCAGCTTTAACTATGGCTACACCTTC. Protein sequence: CASSYSPSFNYGYTF.

This sequence joins TRBV7-9 and TRBJ1-4, with 9 bases identical to TRBD1. With 5 bases clipped from V and 4 bases from J, the junction kept 8 bases outside the gene matches. Germline values: CDR1 SEHNR, CDR2 FQNEAQ (reference sequence). The CDR3 sequence is 16 residues long. The CDR3 loop reads CASSPQGQGINEKLFF. CDR3 coding DNA: TGTGCCAGCAGCCCGCAGGGACAGGGCATTAATGAAAAACTGTTTTTT.

This clonotype was detected a few times. The junction does not match germline at one end; this may be a read error. The chain has TRBV7-3 and TRBJ2-7; TRBD1 might be the D (6 bases). The CDR3 extends over 15 amino acids. Germline-derived CDR1 and CDR2 are SGHTA and FQGTGA. The CDR3 region has the DNA TGCGCCAGCAGCCAAGAGGCACAGGGATGGGGAGAGCAGTACTTC. Translation gives CASSQEAQGWGEQYF.

This clonotype was observed many times. The CDR3 DNA is TGTGCCAGCAGTTTTGGGAGTTCACCCCTCCACTTT. It codes for CASSFGSSPLHF. The V gene is TRBV12-3 or TRBV12-4, the J gene TRBJ1-6; D ambiguous. The CDR3 covers 12 residues. The germline V and J ends were trimmed by 3 bases and 9 bases, with 6 bases remaining between them.

This clonotype was seen ten or more times. V is TRBV7-8 and J is TRBJ2-3, with 12 bases that match TRBD2. V shed 3 bases and J 14 bases; nucleotides not matched to a gene: 6. The germline gives CDR1 SGHVS, CDR2 FQNEAQ. This CDR3 spans 13 amino acids. CDR3 sequence reads: CASSFASGGAGYF. The DNA of the CDR3 is TGTGCCAGCAGCTTTGCTAGCGGGGGGGCGGGGTATTTT.